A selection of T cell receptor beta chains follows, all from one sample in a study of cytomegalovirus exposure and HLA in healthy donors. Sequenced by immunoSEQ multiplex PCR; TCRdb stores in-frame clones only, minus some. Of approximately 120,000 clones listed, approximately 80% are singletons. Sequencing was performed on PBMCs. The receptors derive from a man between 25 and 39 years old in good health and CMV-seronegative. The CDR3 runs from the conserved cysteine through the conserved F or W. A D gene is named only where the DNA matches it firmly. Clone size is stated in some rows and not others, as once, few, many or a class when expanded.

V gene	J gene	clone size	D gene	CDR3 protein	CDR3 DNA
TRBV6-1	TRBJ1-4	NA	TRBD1	CASSGDRGRGEKLFF	TGTGCCAGCAGTGGGGACAGGGGGCGCGGGGAAAAACTGTTTTTT
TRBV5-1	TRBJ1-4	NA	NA	CASSRGKGNNNEKLFF	TGCGCCAGCAGCCGCGGAAAAGGCAATAATAATGAAAAACTGTTTTTT
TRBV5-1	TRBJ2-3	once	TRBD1	CASSLAQGWDTQYF	TGCGCCAGCAGCTTGGCACAGGGGTGGGATACGCAGTATTTT
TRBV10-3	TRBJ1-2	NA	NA	CAISEGQYGYTF	TGTGCCATCAGTGAGGGGCAGTATGGCTACACCTTC
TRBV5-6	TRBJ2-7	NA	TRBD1	CASSLSGTGYGEQYF	TGTGCCAGCAGCTTGAGTGGGACAGGGTACGGCGAGCAGTACTTC
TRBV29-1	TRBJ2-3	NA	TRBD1	CSVYRDRGTDTQYF	TGCAGCGTCTACCGGGACAGGGGGACAGATACGCAGTATTTT
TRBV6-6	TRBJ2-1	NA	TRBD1	CASSYAGTGWFF	TGTGCCAGCAGTTACGCCGGGACAGGGTGGTTCTTC
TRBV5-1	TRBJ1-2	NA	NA	CASSLQIKYGYTF	TGCGCCAGCAGCTTACAGATCAAGTATGGCTACACCTTC
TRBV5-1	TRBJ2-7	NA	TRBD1	CASSSRTGGSREQYF	TGCGCCAGCAGCTCGCGGACAGGGGGCTCGAGGGAGCAGTACTTC
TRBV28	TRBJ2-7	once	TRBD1	CASSGTGTGSYEQYF	TGTGCCAGCAGTGGTACCGGGACAGGCTCCTACGAGCAGTACTTC
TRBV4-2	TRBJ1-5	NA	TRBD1	CASSQEGQGGNQPQHF	TGTGCCAGCAGCCAAGAGGGGCAGGGGGGCAATCAGCCCCAGCATTTT
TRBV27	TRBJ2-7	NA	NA	CASSLTTGYEQYF	TGTGCCAGCAGTTTAACGACAGGCTACGAGCAGTACTTC
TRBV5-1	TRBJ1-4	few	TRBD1	CASSIRQGNEKLFF	TGCGCCAGCAGCATTCGACAGGGGAATGAAAAACTGTTTTTT
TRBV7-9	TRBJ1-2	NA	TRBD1	CASSLDRGHNYTF	TGTGCCAGCAGTTTGGACAGGGGGCACAACTACACCTTC
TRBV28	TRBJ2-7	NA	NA	CASSFRRQGIGEQYF	TGTGCCAGCAGTTTTCGCCGGCAGGGGATTGGCGAGCAGTACTTC
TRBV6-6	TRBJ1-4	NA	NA	CASTFDAGIEKLFF	TGTGCCAGCACGTTCGACGCGGGAATTGAAAAACTGTTTTTT
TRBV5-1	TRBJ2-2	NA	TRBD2	CASSLTSPTDTGELFF	TGCGCCAGCAGCCTGACTAGCCCGACCGACACCGGGGAGCTGTTTTTT
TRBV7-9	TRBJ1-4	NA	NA	CASSLEQGSNEKLFF	TGTGCCAGCAGCTTAGAACAGGGTTCTAATGAAAAACTGTTTTTT
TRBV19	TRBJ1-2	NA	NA	CASSVQARYGYTF	TGTGCCAGTAGTGTTCAGGCTCGCTATGGCTACACCTTC
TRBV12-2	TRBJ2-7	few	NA	CASRASNYEQYF	TGTGCAAGTCGCGCCTCTAACTACGAGCAGTACTTC